This T cell receptor beta chain was retrieved from a study of blood T cell repertoires in COVID-19. Study background: Acute and convalescent COVID-19 samples came from the United States, Italy and Spain. Sample material is recorded as cDNA or gDNA derived from T cells, B-cell-depleted T cells, or PBMCs.

CDR1 SGHRS and CDR2 YFSETQ come from the germline V gene. The CDR3 has 12 amino acids. V lost 5 bases and J lost 4, with 10 bases in between. Methods used by the authors: How many nucleated cells were present was estimated from reference gene primer amplification. The assay was immunoSEQ multiplex PCR, and TCRdb's table has in-frame clones only and misses some. That table furnishes V, J and clone size, whereas the DNA furnished D and trimming. The sample lists 200,000 to 250,000 clones; about 79% were seen once. The chain uses TRBV5-1 and TRBJ2-7; D unresolved. This clonotype was sampled from a human donor in a cohort sampled during active COVID-19. The sequencing input was peripheral blood. Written as DNA, the CDR3 is TGCGCCAGCAGTGCGGATGGTTACGAGCAGTACTTC. Its protein is CASSADGYEQYF.